These 30 T cell receptor beta chains came from one sample sequenced in a study of blood T cell repertoires in COVID-19. The assay was immunoSEQ multiplex PCR, and TCRdb's table has in-frame clones only and misses some. Among 190,000 or so clones listed, 85% were seen once. Sequenced: PBMCs or T cells enriched from blood (not recorded which). These receptors came from a man between 35 and 55 years old who had recovered from COVID-19.

This clone was observed a handful of times. This chain joins TRBV2 and TRBJ2-7, with TRBD2 matching 13 bases. V was pared by 6 bases and J by 3 bases, with 5 bases of the junction left unmatched. Germline V gene data show CDR1 as SNHLY and CDR2 as FYNNEI. The CDR3 sequence is 15 residues long. Here the CDR3 reads CASRWGLAGIYEQYF. CDR3 DNA sequence: TGTGCCAGCAGGTGGGGACTAGCGGGGATCTACGAGCAGTACTTC.

A single count supports this clone. The genes are TRBV7-3 and TRBJ2-1; tentative D call: TRBD2 (6 bases). V was clipped by 1 base and J by 10 bases, with 8 bases between them. CDR3 length: 12 residues. Germline CDR1 is SGHTA and CDR2 is FQGTGA. The CDR3 loop reads CASSLRDWEQFF. The CDR3 coding sequence is TGTGCCAGCAGCTTAAGGGACTGGGAGCAGTTCTTC.

A single count supports this clone. This chain uses TRBV28 with TRBJ2-2, with 8 bases fitting TRBD1. Germline CDR1 is MDHEN and CDR2 is SYDVKM. V lost 3 bases and J lost 7; bases outside the gene matches: 13. CDR3 length equals 17 residues. CDR3 nucleotide sequence: TGTGCCAGCAGTTTGCGTATAGGCAGGGGGCCGATCGGGGAGCTGTTTTTT. This encodes CASSLRIGRGPIGELFF.

The chain has TRBV28 and TRBJ1-5; 7 nucleotides agree with TRBD1. Per germline, CDR1 MDHEN and CDR2 SYDVKM. Trimming at V came to 5 bases and at J to 0 bases, leaving 7 bases not matched to a gene. The CDR3 has 16 residues. The CDR3 DNA reads TGTGCCAGCAGTCCCAGGGGGGCTTATAGCAATCAGCCCCAGCATTTT. This encodes CASSPRGAYSNQPQHF.

The chain couples TRBV24-1 to TRBJ2-1; 8 bases align to TRBD1. V dropped 3 bases and J dropped 9; count of bases not matched to a gene: 12. The CDR3 length is 16 residues. Germline V gives CDR1 KGHDR, CDR2 SFDVKD. The CDR3 region is CATSDVPGQAVPEQFF. CDR3 nucleotide sequence: TGTGCCACCAGTGATGTCCCGGGACAGGCGGTCCCTGAGCAGTTCTTC.

The gene calls are TRBV6-5 and TRBJ2-7, with 13 bases matching TRBD2. J was trimmed by 2 bases and V by 7 bases; bases with no gene match: 5. This CDR3 has 15 residues. Germline CDR1 MNHEY, CDR2 SVGAGI. CDR3 coding DNA: TGTGCCAGCACTCCGGGACTAGCGGGAACCTACGAGCAGTACTTC. Amino acids: CASTPGLAGTYEQYF.

This rearrangement joins TRBV5-1 to TRBJ2-1, with TRBD2 matching over 7 bases. Germline CDR1 reads SGHRS; CDR2 reads YFSETQ. The J segment lost 0 bases and the V segment lost 0 bases, leaving 3 bases of the junction unmatched. There are 16 residues in the CDR3. CDR3 bases: TGCGCCAGCAGCTTGGGGGACTATAGCTCCTACAATGAGCAGTTCTTC. Translated, it gives CASSLGDYSSYNEQFF.

V usage is TRBV21-1 and J usage is TRBJ2-1; the DNA was not used to check the table's D call, TRBD2. TRBV21-1 is listed as a pseudogene. This CDR3 spans 15 amino acids. CDR3 nucleotides: TGTGCCAGCAGCCTAATAACCGAAGGGAGCAATGAGCAGTTCTTC. It yields the protein CASSLITEGSNEQFF.

This rearrangement joins TRBV9 to TRBJ2-2, with 11 bases lining up with TRBD2. V lost 5 bases, J lost 7 bases, and 1 base stayed unmatched. The CDR3 length is 13 residues. Germline loops: CDR1 SGDLS, CDR2 YYNGEE. CDR3: CASRTSGNGELFF. The CDR3 DNA reads as TGTGCCAGCAGGACTAGCGGGAACGGGGAGCTGTTTTTT.

V usage is TRBV4-2 and J usage is TRBJ2-7; 7 nucleotides line up with TRBD1. The CDR3 runs to 14 residues. CDR1 LGHNA and CDR2 YNFKEQ come from the germline V gene. The V and J ends lost 1 base and 0 bases, in that order; junction bases with no gene match: 0. The DNA of the CDR3 is TGTGCCAGCAGCCAAGGACAGGGCTCCTACGAGCAGTACTTC. Translating gives CASSQGQGSYEQYF.

The J gene is TRBJ1-6, the V gene TRBV6-2 or TRBV6-3; the match to TRBD1 covers 7 bases. V shed 6 bases and J 4 bases; nucleotides not matched to a gene: 6. The germline V gene encodes CDR1 MNHEY and CDR2 SVGEGT. CDR3 length equals 15 residues. The CDR3 is CASSRDSSYNSPLHF. CDR3 nucleotides: TGTGCCAGCAGCCGGGACAGCAGTTATAATTCACCCCTCCACTTT.

This chain joins TRBV20-1 and TRBJ2-3, with 9 bases matching TRBD2. V trimming: 3 bases; J trimming: 3 bases; junction bases outside the gene matches: 16. Germline V gene lookup returns CDR1 DFQATT and CDR2 SNEGSKA (reference sequence). The CDR3 consists of 18 residues. The CDR3 nucleotides are TGCAGTGCTAGTGGGGTAGCGGGAGTTCCACTTAGGACAGATACGCAGTATTTT. Residues: CSASGVAGVPLRTDTQYF.

This clone has just one count. This chain links TRBV5-1 with TRBJ1-4; TRBD1 agrees at 8 bases. Germline assignment: CDR1 SGHRS and CDR2 YFSETQ. The V gene end was trimmed by 4 bases and the J gene end by 8 bases; junction bases not matched to a gene: 10. This CDR3 region has 15 residues. The CDR3 region is CASSPSGQVGEKLFF. The CDR3 bases are TGCGCCAGCAGCCCGTCGGGACAGGTCGGCGAAAAACTGTTTTTT. Complete variable domain (other parts from reference TRBV5-1 and TRBJ1-4): KAGVTQTPRYLIKTRGQQVTLSCSPISGHRSVSWYQQTPGQGLQFLFEYFSETQRNKGNFPGRFSGRQFSNSRSEMNVSTLELGDSALYLCASSPSGQVGEKLFFGSGTQLSVL.

The chain carries TRBV30 and TRBJ1-5; TRBD1 might be the D (5 bases). The CDR3 runs 15 residues. Trimming took 2 bases from V and 6 from J, leaving 17 bases between them. CDR1 and CDR2 (germline): GTSNPN, SVGIG (reference sequence). The CDR3 DNA reads TGTGCCTGGAGTCGACCGGGGGGGTTTGGTCAGCCCCAGCATTTT. It is translated as CAWSRPGGFGQPQHF. The variable domain in full, completed from reference TRBV30 and TRBJ1-5, reads SQTIHQWPATLVQPVGSPLSLECTVEGTSNPNLYWYRQAAGRGLQLLFYSVGIGQISSEVPQNLSASRPQDRQFILSSKKLLLSDSGFYLCAWSRPGGFGQPQHFGDGTRLSIL.

The rearrangement joins TRBV12-3 or TRBV12-4 to TRBJ2-3, with a weak D call TRBD1 (6 bases). Trimming left V 6 bases short and J 3 bases short, with 7 bases between. The CDR3 is 12 amino acids. The CDR3 loop is CASRQGTDTQYF. The CDR3 DNA reads as TGTGCCAGCAGGCAGGGGACAGATACGCAGTATTTT.

This clone has just a few counts. The chain combines TRBV27 with TRBJ2-7, with 8 bases aligning to TRBD2. Germline CDR1 is MNHEY and CDR2 is SMNVEV (reference sequence). CDR3 length: 16 residues. J lost 3 bases, V lost 0 bases, and 7 bases had no gene match. In nucleotides, the CDR3 is TGTGCCAGCAGTTTATCGTCCGTAGCGGGACGCTACGAGCAGTACTTC. Translation gives CASSLSSVAGRYEQYF.

This chain links TRBV27 with TRBJ2-7; a possible D gene is TRBD1 (5 bases). Trimming removed 0 bases at V and 3 bases at J, with 6 bases between. The CDR3 spans 13 residues. The germline V gene has CDR1 MNHEY and CDR2 SMNVEV (reference sequence). The chain's CDR3 is CASSLSGDYEQYF. The CDR3 DNA sequence: TGTGCCAGCAGTTTATCAGGGGACTACGAGCAGTACTTC.

The rearrangement uses TRBV19 and TRBJ1-2, with 7 bases identical to TRBD1. V dropped 3 bases and J dropped 0; count of bases not matched to a gene: 7. CDR3 size: 16 residues. Germline CDR1 reads LNHDA; CDR2 reads SQIVND (reference sequence). CDR3 DNA sequence: TGTGCCAGTAGTATCCAGGCAGGGGGGACTAACTATGGCTACACCTTC. It is translated as CASSIQAGGTNYGYTF.

This chain connects TRBV5-1 to TRBJ1-6, with D possibly being TRBD1 (6 bases). Trimming left V 3 bases short and J 5 bases short, with 12 bases between. This CDR3 spans 15 amino acids. CDR1 SGHRS and CDR2 YFSETQ come from the germline V gene. For the CDR3, the DNA is TGCGCCAGCAGCTATATCGGACAGAATAATTCACCCCTCCACTTT. As protein: CASSYIGQNNSPLHF. The whole variable domain, filled in from reference TRBV5-1 and TRBJ1-6, reads KAGVTQTPRYLIKTRGQQVTLSCSPISGHRSVSWYQQTPGQGLQFLFEYFSETQRNKGNFPGRFSGRQFSNSRSEMNVSTLELGDSALYLCASSYIGQNNSPLHFGNGTRLTVT.

The chain links TRBV5-5 to TRBJ1-1; 7 positions match TRBD1. The CDR3 is made up of 15 amino acids. Germline assignment: CDR1 SGHKS and CDR2 YYEKEE (reference sequence). V lost 3 bases, J lost 0 bases, and 5 bases stayed unmatched. The CDR3 region is CASSWGQRMNTEAFF. The CDR3 DNA reads as TGTGCCAGCAGCTGGGGACAGCGTATGAACACTGAAGCTTTCTTT.

The chain links TRBV5-1 to TRBJ2-1; a weak D match, TRBD1 (7 bases). The CDR3 contains 14 residues. V was clipped by 2 bases and J by 8 bases, with 14 bases between them. Germline CDR1 and CDR2: SGHRS and YFSETQ. The CDR3 nucleotides are TGCGCCAGCAGCTTCAGGGGGGTAATCGATGAGCAGTTCTTC. Translated: CASSFRGVIDEQFF.

This chain joins TRBV19 and TRBJ2-7, with TRBD1 identical over 8 bases. Germline lookup yields CDR1 LNHDA and CDR2 SQIVND (reference sequence). The CDR3 is made up of 12 amino acids. V shed 8 bases, J shed 4 bases, and the junction held 4 bases outside the gene matches. CDR3 DNA: TGTGCCAGTGGACAGGGATGGTACGAGCAGTACTTC. Its protein product is CASGQGWYEQYF.

This chain links TRBV5-6 with TRBJ2-5, with 9 bases aligning to TRBD2. Germline CDR1 SGHDT, CDR2 YYEEEE. V lost 4 bases and J lost 3; bases outside the gene matches: 7. The CDR3 has 15 amino acids. The CDR3 bases are TGTGCCAGCAGCGACTTAGCGGGGGATAAAGAGACCCAGTACTTC. Protein sequence: CASSDLAGDKETQYF.

This chain links TRBV20-1 with TRBJ2-7, with D unclear. CDR3 size: 10 residues. Germline V gene sequence: CDR1 DFQATT, CDR2 SNEGSKA (reference sequence). V dropped 7 bases and J dropped 3 bases, with 7 bases sitting between them. The CDR3 reads CSVGGYEQYF. Here the CDR3 DNA reads TGCAGTGTCGGCGGCTACGAGCAGTACTTC.

J is TRBJ1-2 and V is TRBV29-1; TRBD1 aligns across 9 bases. Trimming cost V 0 bases and J 4 bases; bases outside gene matches: 6. CDR3 length equals 15 residues. Germline V gene lookup returns CDR1 SQVTM and CDR2 ANQGSEA. The CDR3 bases are TGCAGCGTTGAAGATATAACAGGGGGCGGCTATGGCTACACCTTC. Its translation: CSVEDITGGGYGYTF.

The chain links TRBV5-6 to TRBJ2-7; 9 nucleotides agree with TRBD1. Trimming removed 4 bases from V and 2 bases from J; junction bases left unmatched: 4. In germline, CDR1 is SGHDT, CDR2 YYEEEE. The CDR3 spans 14 residues. This CDR3 is CASSVGQGPYEQYF. The CDR3 DNA reads as TGTGCCAGCAGCGTGGGACAGGGTCCCTACGAGCAGTACTTC. Using reference TRBV5-6 and TRBJ2-7 for the parts outside the CDR3, the full variable domain is DAGVTQSPTHLIKTRGQQVTLRCSPKSGHDTVSWYQQALGQGPQFIFQYYEEEERQRGNFPDRFSGHQFPNYSSELNVNALLLGDSALYLCASSVGQGPYEQYFGPGTRLTVT.

J is TRBJ1-5 and V is TRBV18; tentative D call: TRBD1 (5 bases). This CDR3 has 14 amino acids. In germline, CDR1 is KGHSH, CDR2 LQKENI. Trimming removed 3 bases at V and 6 bases at J, with 12 bases between. CDR3 protein: CASSPTDSPQPQHF. The CDR3 DNA follows: TGTGCCAGCTCACCGACAGATTCGCCTCAGCCCCAGCATTTT. Based on the CDR3 plus reference TRBV18 and TRBJ1-5, the full variable domain is NAGVMQNPRHLVRRRGQEARLRCSPMKGHSHVYWYRQLPEEGLKFMVYLQKENIIDESGMPKERFSAEFPKEGPSILRIQQVVRGDSAAYFCASSPTDSPQPQHFGDGTRLSIL.

The chain has TRBV28 and TRBJ1-6, with D tentatively TRBD1 (6 bases). V was clipped by 1 base and J by 7 bases, with 11 bases between them. This CDR3 is 15 amino acids long. Germline CDR1 and CDR2: MDHEN and SYDVKM. The CDR3 here is CASSLYRQGNSPLHF. The CDR3 bases are TGTGCCAGCAGTTTATATCGCCAGGGGAATTCACCCCTCCACTTT.

V usage is TRBV7-2 and J usage is TRBJ1-2; 8 nucleotides match TRBD1. Germline V gene sequence: CDR1 SGHTA, CDR2 FQGNSA. Trimming cost V 1 base and J 4 bases; bases outside gene matches: 11. The CDR3 is made up of 17 amino acids. CDR3 nucleotide sequence: TGTGCCAGCAGCTTAGGCCCCCCTGGACAGGGTGGCTATGGCTACACCTTC. Its protein is CASSLGPPGQGGYGYTF.

Only one count was recorded for this clone. This rearrangement joins TRBV7-2 to TRBJ2-5; 12 bases fit TRBD2. Trimming removed 4 bases from V and 5 bases from J; junction bases left unmatched: 5. CDR3 length equals 15 residues. Germline assignment: CDR1 SGHTA and CDR2 FQGNSA. CDR3 loop: CASSSGLAGYETQYF. The CDR3 DNA follows: TGTGCCAGCAGCTCCGGACTAGCGGGATATGAGACCCAGTACTTC.